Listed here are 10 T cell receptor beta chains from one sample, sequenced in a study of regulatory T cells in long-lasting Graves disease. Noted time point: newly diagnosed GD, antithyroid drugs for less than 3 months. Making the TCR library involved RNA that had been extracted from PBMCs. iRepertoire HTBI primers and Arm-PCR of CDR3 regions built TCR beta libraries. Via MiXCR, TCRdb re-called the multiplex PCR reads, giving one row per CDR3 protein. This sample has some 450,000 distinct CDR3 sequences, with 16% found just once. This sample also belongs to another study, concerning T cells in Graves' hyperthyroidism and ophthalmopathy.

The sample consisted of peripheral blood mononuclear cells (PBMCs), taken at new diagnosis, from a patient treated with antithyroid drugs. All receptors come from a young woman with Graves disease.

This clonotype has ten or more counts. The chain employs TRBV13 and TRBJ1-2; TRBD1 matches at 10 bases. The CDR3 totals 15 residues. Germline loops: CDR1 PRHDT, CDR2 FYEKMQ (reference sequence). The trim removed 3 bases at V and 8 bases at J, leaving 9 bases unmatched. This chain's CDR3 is CASSFLGTGASGYTF. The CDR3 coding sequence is TGTGCCAGCAGCTTCCTAGGGACAGGGGCCAGCGGCTACACCTTC.

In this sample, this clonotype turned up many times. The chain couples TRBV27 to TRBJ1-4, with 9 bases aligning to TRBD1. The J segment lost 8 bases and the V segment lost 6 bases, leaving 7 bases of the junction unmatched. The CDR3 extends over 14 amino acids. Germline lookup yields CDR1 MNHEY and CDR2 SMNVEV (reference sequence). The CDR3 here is CASRPGTGREKLFF. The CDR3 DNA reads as TGTGCCAGCAGACCCGGGACAGGGAGAGAAAAACTGTTTTTT.

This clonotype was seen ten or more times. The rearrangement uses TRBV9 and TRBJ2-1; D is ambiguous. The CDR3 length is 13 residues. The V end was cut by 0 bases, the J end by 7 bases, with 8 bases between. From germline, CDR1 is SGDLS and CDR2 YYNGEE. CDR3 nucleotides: TGTGCCAGCAGCGTAGGACTGAATAATGAGCAGTTCTTC. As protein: CASSVGLNNEQFF.

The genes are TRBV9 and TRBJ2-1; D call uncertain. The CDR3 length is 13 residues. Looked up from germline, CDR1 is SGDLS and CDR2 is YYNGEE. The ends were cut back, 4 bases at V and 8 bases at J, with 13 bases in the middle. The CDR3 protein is CASSLGPPDEQFF. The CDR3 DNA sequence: TGTGCCAGCAGCCTAGGACCCCCGGATGAGCAGTTCTTC. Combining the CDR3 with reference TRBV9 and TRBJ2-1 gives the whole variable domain DSGVTQTPKHLITATGQRVTLRCSPRSGDLSVYWYQQSLDQGLQFLIQYYNGEERAKGNILERFSAQQFPDLHSELNLSSLELGDSALYFCASSLGPPDEQFFGPGTRLTVL.

In nucleotides, the CDR3 is TGTGCCAGCAGCATGGACACGTCGAGCACAGATACGCAGTATTTT. Its protein product is CASSMDTSSTDTQYF. J is TRBJ2-3 and V is TRBV6-2 or TRBV6-3, with a tentative D call TRBD1 (5 bases). Trimming left V 6 bases short and J 0 bases short, with 13 bases between. The CDR3 length is 15 residues. Germline V gene data show CDR1 as MNHEY and CDR2 as SVGEGT.

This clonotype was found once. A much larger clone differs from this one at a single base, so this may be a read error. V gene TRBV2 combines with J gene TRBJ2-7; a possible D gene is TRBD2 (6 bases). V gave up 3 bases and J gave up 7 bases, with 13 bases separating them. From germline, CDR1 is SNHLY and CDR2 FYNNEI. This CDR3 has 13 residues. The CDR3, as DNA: TGTGCCAGCAGTGAGACGGGAGTAACTGAGCAGTACTTC. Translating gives CASSETGVTEQYF.

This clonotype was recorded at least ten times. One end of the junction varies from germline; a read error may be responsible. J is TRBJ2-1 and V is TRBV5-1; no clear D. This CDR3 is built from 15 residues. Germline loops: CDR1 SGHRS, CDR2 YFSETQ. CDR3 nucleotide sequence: TGTGCCAGCAGCTTATTAGAGAGGTCCTACAATGAGCAGTTCTTC. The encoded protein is CASSLLERSYNEQFF.

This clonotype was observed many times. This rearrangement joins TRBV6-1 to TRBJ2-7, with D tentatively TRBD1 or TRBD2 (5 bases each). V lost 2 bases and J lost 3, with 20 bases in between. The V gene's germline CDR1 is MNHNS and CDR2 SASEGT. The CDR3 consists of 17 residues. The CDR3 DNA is TGTGCCAGCAGTGAAAAGGCAGCCACTGAGGGGCTCTACGAGCAGTACTTC. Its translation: CASSEKAATEGLYEQYF.

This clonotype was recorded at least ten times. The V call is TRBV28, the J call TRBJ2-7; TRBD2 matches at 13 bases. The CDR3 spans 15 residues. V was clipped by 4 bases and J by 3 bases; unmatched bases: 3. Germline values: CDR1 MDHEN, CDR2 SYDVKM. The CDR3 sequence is CASSSTSGRGYEQYF. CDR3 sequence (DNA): TGTGCCAGCAGTTCAACTAGCGGGAGGGGCTACGAGCAGTACTTC.

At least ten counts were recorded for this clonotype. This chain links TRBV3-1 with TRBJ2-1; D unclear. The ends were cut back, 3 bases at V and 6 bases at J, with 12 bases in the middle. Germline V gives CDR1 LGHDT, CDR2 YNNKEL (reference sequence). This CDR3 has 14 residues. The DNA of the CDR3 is TGTGCCAGCAGCCATTTAGGCCGTTTCAATGAGCAGTTCTTC. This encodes CASSHLGRFNEQFF.